These 17 T cell receptor beta chains share one sample of origin, sequenced in a study of blood T cell repertoires in COVID-19. Clones were sequenced by immunoSEQ multiplex PCR, and TCRdb holds only the in-frame ones, with some missing. The sample records about 240,000 clones, about 89% being singletons. Specimen: PBMCs or T cells enriched from blood (not recorded which). These receptors all stem from a woman aged 25 to 39 who had recovered from COVID-19.

V gene TRBV21-1 combines with J gene TRBJ1-3; TRBD1, the table's D call, lacks a check against the DNA. TRBV21-1 is a documented pseudogene. The CDR3 contains 13 residues. CDR3 sequence reads: CVPGTDSGNTIYF. DNA of the CDR3: TGTGTCCCGGGGACAGACTCTGGAAACACCATATATTTT.

The chain couples TRBV4-2 to TRBJ1-2; D is undetermined. V lost 0 bases, J lost 1 base, and 12 bases lay in between. Germline lookup yields CDR1 LGHNA and CDR2 YNFKEQ. The CDR3 has 16 residues. For the CDR3, the DNA is TGTGCCAGCAGCCAAGATCCGAACGGGGTTAACTATGGCTACACCTTC. Encoded protein: CASSQDPNGVNYGYTF.

The sample holds one count of this clone. The gene calls are TRBV14 and TRBJ1-5; D gene uncertain. The germline gives CDR1 SGHDN, CDR2 FVKESK. Trimming removed 2 bases at V and 1 base at J, with 3 bases between. The CDR3 contains 13 residues. The CDR3 spells CASSQQSNQPQHF. In DNA, the CDR3 is TGTGCCAGCAGCCAACAGAGCAATCAGCCCCAGCATTTT.

The V and J genes are TRBV11-1 and TRBJ1-2; 7 nucleotides align to TRBD1. Trimming removed 5 bases from V and 0 bases from J; junction bases left unmatched: 6. Per the germline V gene, CDR1 is SGHAT and CDR2 is FQDESV (reference sequence). This CDR3 is built from 15 residues. The CDR3 region has the DNA TGTGCCAGCAGCCAGGGACAGCGAGCTAACTATGGCTACACCTTC. Translating gives CASSQGQRANYGYTF. Based on the CDR3 plus reference TRBV11-1 and TRBJ1-2, the full variable domain is EAEVAQSPRYKITEKSQAVAFWCDPISGHATLYWYRQILGQGPELLVQFQDESVVDDSQLPKDRFSAERLKGVDSTLKIQPAELGDSAMYLCASSQGQRANYGYTFGSGTRLTVV.

The chain recombines TRBV5-1 with TRBJ2-7; 9 bases are a match to TRBD2. The CDR3 sequence is 13 residues long. V gave up 4 bases and J gave up 6 bases; unmatched junction bases: 5. Germline assignment: CDR1 SGHRS and CDR2 YFSETQ. CDR3 sequence reads: CASSPGTSSEQYF. CDR3 nucleotide sequence: TGCGCCAGCAGCCCTGGGACTAGCTCCGAGCAGTACTTC.

The V call is TRBV12-3 or TRBV12-4, the J call TRBJ2-5, with D perhaps TRBD1 (5 bases). This CDR3 is built from 13 residues. The V and J ends lost 7 bases and 5 bases respectively, with 14 bases between them. For the CDR3, the DNA is TGTGCCAGCACGGGCAGGGTTTACGAGACCCAGTACTTC. Its protein product is CASTGRVYETQYF.

This chain uses TRBV24-1 with TRBJ2-1; D is uncertain. V was cut by 4 bases and J by 9 bases, with 12 bases left in between. From germline, CDR1 is KGHDR and CDR2 SFDVKD. CDR3 size: 13 residues. Written as DNA, the CDR3 is TGTGCCACCAGTGACCCCCTTTATAGTGAGCAGTTCTTC. It codes for CATSDPLYSEQFF.

The chain uses TRBV7-9 and TRBJ2-7; 11 nucleotides agree with TRBD1. This CDR3 spans 15 amino acids. Trimming at V came to 5 bases and at J to 1 base, leaving 4 bases not matched to a gene. Germline V gene data show CDR1 as SEHNR and CDR2 as FQNEAQ (reference sequence). The CDR3 reads CASSPGTGGSYEQYF. Written as DNA, the CDR3 is TGTGCCAGCAGCCCCGGGACAGGGGGATCCTACGAGCAGTACTTC.

V gene TRBV6-5 combines with J gene TRBJ2-7; TRBD1 matches 7 bases. CDR1 and CDR2 from the germline V gene are MNHEY and SVGAGI. Unmatched junction bases numbered 8, after V lost 8 bases and J lost 7 bases. The CDR3 covers 12 residues. The CDR3 loop reads CASFGQAGEQYF. Written as DNA, the CDR3 is TGTGCCAGCTTCGGACAGGCCGGGGAGCAGTACTTC.

The chain has TRBV6-5 and TRBJ1-1; no clear D. Trimming left V 0 bases short and J 4 bases short, with 9 bases between. Looked up from germline, CDR1 is MNHEY and CDR2 is SVGAGI. This CDR3 comprises 14 residues. CDR3 amino acids: CASSYSREGTEAFF. In DNA form, the CDR3 reads TGTGCCAGCAGTTACTCACGGGAAGGCACTGAAGCTTTCTTT.

This chain's CDR3 is CASSGFLGHGKYEQFF. The CDR3, as DNA: TGCGCCAGCAGCGGATTTTTGGGCCACGGAAAGTATGAGCAGTTCTTC. The chain has TRBV10-2 and TRBJ2-1; D is ambiguous. CDR3 size: 16 residues. The ends were cut back, 6 bases at V and 8 bases at J, with 23 bases in the middle. Germline V lookup: CDR1 WSHSY, CDR2 SAAADI.

The CDR3 DNA reads as TGTGCCACCAGCAGAGATTCCGTTAATGAAAAACTGTTTTTT. It is translated as CATSRDSVNEKLFF. The chain links TRBV15 to TRBJ1-4; no reliable D call. Trimming left V 0 bases short and J 4 bases short, with 6 bases between. The CDR3 is made up of 14 amino acids. Germline CDR1 LNHNV, CDR2 YYDKDF (reference sequence).

The chain combines TRBV19 with TRBJ1-4; D possibly corresponds to TRBD1 (6 bases). V was clipped by 8 bases and J by 5 bases, with 15 bases between them. The CDR3 totals 14 residues. CDR1 LNHDA and CDR2 SQIVND come from the germline V gene (reference sequence). The CDR3: CASGTGLLNEKLFF. In DNA, the CDR3 is TGTGCCAGTGGTACAGGGCTATTGAATGAAAAACTGTTTTTT.

V usage is TRBV28 and J usage is TRBJ2-1; 9 bases are a match to TRBD1. Germline trimming cut 2 bases from V and 7 bases from J; bases unmatched to any gene: 0. The germline V gene has CDR1 MDHEN and CDR2 SYDVKM. The CDR3 runs 13 residues. DNA for the CDR3: TGTGCCAGCAGTTTAGGGACAGGGAATGAGCAGTTCTTC. It yields the protein CASSLGTGNEQFF.

The chain couples TRBV29-1 to TRBJ2-1; D uncertain. The germline gives CDR1 SQVTM, CDR2 ANQGSEA. The CDR3 runs 12 residues. V dropped 4 bases and J dropped 4 bases, with 8 bases sitting between them. CDR3 region: CSVGSQYNEQFF. DNA of the CDR3: TGCAGCGTTGGTTCTCAGTACAATGAGCAGTTCTTC.

The chain combines TRBV9 with TRBJ1-2, with TRBD1 matching over 7 bases. CDR3 length: 14 residues. V shed 3 bases, J shed 3 bases, and the junction held 5 bases outside the gene matches. Germline lookup yields CDR1 SGDLS and CDR2 YYNGEE. CDR3 amino acids: CASSEGAEDYGYTF. DNA of the CDR3: TGTGCCAGCAGCGAGGGGGCGGAGGACTATGGCTACACCTTC.

On this clone itself: Other nucleotide sequences from this sample produce the same CDR3. This rearrangement joins TRBV18 to TRBJ2-2, with 7 bases aligning to TRBD1. CDR1 and CDR2 from the germline V gene are KGHSH and LQKENI. The CDR3 totals 15 residues. Germline trimming cut 2 bases from V and 0 bases from J; bases unmatched to any gene: 0. The CDR3, as DNA: TGTGCCAGCTCACCAGGGACAGCGAACACCGGGGAGCTGTTTTTT. Translating gives CASSPGTANTGELFF.